These 22 T cell receptor beta chains originate from one sample sequenced in a study of beta chain features in type 1 diabetes. Regarding the study as a whole: Significant though moderate, a shortening of TCRB CDR3s appeared in all four CD4+ subsets of Type 1 diabetes patients.

The antigens of these receptors remain unknown. The authors reverse transcribed all of the isolated RNA, so sequencing captured expressed TCRB transcripts. Data came from immunoSEQ multiplex PCR; TCRdb stores just in-frame clones and leaves some out. The sample yields 500,000 to 800,000 clones, 9.5% to 15% seen once. Sequencing was performed on naive CD4+ T cells from blood. The receptors derive from a man younger than 40 with type 1 diabetes.

This clone was found a few times. V gene TRBV7-9 combines with J gene TRBJ1-2, with unresolved D. The CDR3 is 14 amino acids. The V gene lost 6 bases and the J gene lost 3 bases, with 14 bases spanning the gap. Germline CDR1 SEHNR, CDR2 FQNEAQ (reference sequence). The CDR3 sequence is CASSPTPGDYGYTF. The CDR3 coding sequence is TGTGCCAGCAGTCCCACCCCAGGTGACTATGGCTACACCTTC. The whole variable domain, filled in from reference TRBV7-9 and TRBJ1-2, reads DTGVSQNPRHKITKRGQNVTFRCDPISEHNRLYWYRQTLGQGPEFLTYFQNEAQLEKSRLLSDRFSAERPKGSFSTLEIQRTEQGDSAMYLCASSPTPGDYGYTFGSGTRLTVV.

Here the CDR3 DNA reads TGTGCCAGCAGTGACTCGAGGGGAGAGACCCAGTACTTC. This encodes CASSDSRGETQYF. J is TRBJ2-5 and V is TRBV6-4, with D perhaps matching TRBD1 or TRBD2 (5 bases each). The germline V gene has CDR1 MRHNA and CDR2 SNTAGT. The CDR3 is 13 amino acids. V lost 0 bases to trimming and J lost 4 bases, with 6 bases between them.

This clone was detected only a few times. The chain couples TRBV29-1 to TRBJ1-2, with D uncertain. Trimming pared 6 bases from V and 3 bases from J, leaving 11 bases between. Germline V CDR1 and CDR2: SQVTM, ANQGSEA. The CDR3 is 12 residues long. The chain's CDR3 is CSVSELHYGYTF. The CDR3 bases are TGCAGCGTCTCGGAGCTCCACTATGGCTACACCTTC. The full variable domain, rest sourced from reference TRBV29-1 and TRBJ1-2, is SAVISQKPSRDICQRGTSLTIQCQVDSQVTMMFWYRQQPGQSLTLIATANQGSEATYESGFVIDKFPISRPNLTFSTLTVSNMSPEDSSIYLCSVSELHYGYTFGSGTRLTVV.

This clone was counted between two and nine times. V gene TRBV5-1 combines with J gene TRBJ1-3; 9 bases line up with TRBD1. The CDR3 totals 19 residues. The germline CDR1 and CDR2 sequences are SGHRS and YFSETQ. J was trimmed by 6 bases and V by 3 bases; bases with no gene match: 19. The CDR3 sequence is CASSWIPLGQGVVSNTIYF. DNA for the CDR3: TGCGCCAGCAGCTGGATCCCACTGGGACAGGGAGTTGTATCAAACACCATATATTTT.

In its sample, this clone was seen a few times. The chain has TRBV7-9 and TRBJ2-6; D is perhaps TRBD2 (5 bases). The CDR3 is 15 residues long. The V gene's germline CDR1 is SEHNR and CDR2 FQNEAQ (reference sequence). V was trimmed by 2 bases and J by 4 bases, leaving 9 bases between them. CDR3 loop: CASSLRGSGANVLTF. CDR3 nucleotide sequence: TGTGCCAGCAGCTTAAGAGGGTCAGGGGCCAACGTCCTGACTTTC.

This clone was recorded a few times. The rearrangement uses TRBV18 and TRBJ2-5, with D unresolved. Germline V CDR1 and CDR2: KGHSH, LQKENI. V lost 0 bases to trimming and J lost 2 bases, with 7 bases between them. The length of the CDR3 is 14 residues. This CDR3 is CASSPPVGQETQYF. For the CDR3, the DNA is TGTGCCAGCTCACCACCGGTGGGGCAAGAGACCCAGTACTTC.

The gene calls are TRBV23-1 and TRBJ2-1; 9 positions agree with TRBD2. TRBV23-1 is filed as an ORF, its function uncertain. V dropped 6 bases and J dropped 4; count of bases not matched to a gene: 10. The CDR3 spans 16 residues. The CDR3 protein is CASRQISGGLYNEQFF. In DNA form, the CDR3 reads TGCGCCAGCAGACAGATTAGCGGGGGTTTATACAATGAGCAGTTCTTC.

This clone was detected only a few times. This chain uses TRBV2 with TRBJ1-2; tentative D call: TRBD1 (5 bases). The germline V gene has CDR1 SNHLY and CDR2 FYNNEI. V lost 6 bases, J lost 4 bases, and 15 bases lay in between. CDR3 size: 14 residues. In DNA, the CDR3 is TGTGCCAGCAGAGGGGAAGGACCTGGCTATGGCTACACCTTC. It yields the protein CASRGEGPGYGYTF.

This clone occurred a few times. The rearrangement links TRBV7-2 to TRBJ1-1; D unclear. Trimming shortened V by 5 bases and J by 0 bases, and 10 bases separated the two germline ends. The CDR3 runs 14 residues. Per the germline V gene, CDR1 is SGHTA and CDR2 is FQGNSA. The CDR3 DNA is TGTGCCAGCAGCCCCCACGGGGTGAACACTGAAGCTTTCTTT. Amino acid sequence: CASSPHGVNTEAFF.

This clone showed up just a few times. The rearrangement links TRBV29-1 to TRBJ1-2; the D gene is possibly TRBD1 (5 bases). The length of the CDR3 is 15 residues. CDR1 and CDR2 from the germline V gene are SQVTM and ANQGSEA. With 5 bases removed from V and 1 base from J, the gap between germline ends came to 17 bases. The CDR3 DNA reads as TGCAGCGTTCAGCGCCGGGGGTCTTATAACTATGGCTACACCTTC. This encodes CSVQRRGSYNYGYTF.

This chain uses TRBV14 with TRBJ1-2; D gene uncertain. CDR1 SGHDN and CDR2 FVKESK come from the germline V gene. V was pared by 2 bases and J by 1 base, with 11 bases between. This CDR3 region has 15 residues. CDR3: CASSQIAGLNYGYTF. As DNA, the CDR3 is TGTGCCAGCAGCCAAATTGCAGGACTTAACTATGGCTACACCTTC.

This clone was observed a handful of times. V and J are TRBV18 and TRBJ1-1; unclear D gene. The CDR3 extends over 14 amino acids. Germline V lookup: CDR1 KGHSH, CDR2 LQKENI. Deletions cut 5 bases from V and 0 bases from J, with 10 bases between. The CDR3 nucleotides read TGTGCCAGCTCATCGGCCAGGCTGAACACTGAAGCTTTCTTT. This codes for CASSSARLNTEAFF.

CDR3 coding DNA: TGTGCCAGCAGTTCCACTGGGGACAGGGGTGGCTACACCTTC. Protein: CASSSTGDRGGYTF. The V call is TRBV6-6, the J call TRBJ1-2; 10 bases line up with TRBD1. Germline values: CDR1 MNHNY, CDR2 SVGAGI (reference sequence). The CDR3 totals 14 residues. V dropped 4 bases and J dropped 7; count of bases not matched to a gene: 6.

This chain links TRBV7-6 with TRBJ2-5; the match to TRBD2 covers 10 bases. Germline V gene data show CDR1 as SGHVS and CDR2 as FNYEAQ. The CDR3 runs 16 residues. After removal of 4 bases from V and 2 bases from J, the junction contained 7 bases not matched to a gene. CDR3 nucleotide sequence: TGTGCCAGCAGCTCCCCATCTAGCGGGGGACAAGAGACCCAGTACTTC. Its protein product is CASSSPSSGGQETQYF. The full variable domain, in which reference TRBV7-6 and TRBJ2-5 provide the parts outside the CDR3, is GAGVSQSPRYKVTKRGQDVALRCDPISGHVSLYWYRQALGQGPEFLTYFNYEAQQDKSGLPNDRFSAERPEGSISTLTIQRTEQRDSAMYRCASSSPSSGGQETQYFGPGTRLLVL.

The chain has TRBV28 and TRBJ2-2, with TRBD1 as a possible D gene (6 bases). The CDR3 consists of 14 residues. V lost 6 bases to trimming and J lost 2 bases, with 10 bases between them. Germline V gives CDR1 MDHEN, CDR2 SYDVKM. The CDR3: CASRDSGNTGELFF. The CDR3 nucleotides are TGTGCCAGCAGGGACAGTGGTAACACCGGGGAGCTGTTTTTT. Together with reference TRBV28 and TRBJ2-2, the CDR3 gives the full variable domain: DVKVTQSSRYLVKRTGEKVFLECVQDMDHENMFWYRQDPGLGLRLIYFSYDVKMKEKGDIPEGYSVSREKKERFSLILESASTNQTSMYLCASRDSGNTGELFFGEGSRLTVL.

This clone has more than one count but fewer than ten. CDR3: CASSLMGDYGYTF. The CDR3 DNA reads TGCGCCAGCAGCCTCATGGGGGACTATGGCTACACCTTC. The chain uses TRBV5-1 and TRBJ1-2, with D tentatively TRBD1 (5 bases). The ends were cut back, 4 bases at V and 3 bases at J, with 10 bases in the middle. This CDR3 has 13 amino acids. CDR1 is SGHRS and CDR2 is YFSETQ in the germline V gene.

This clone has more than one count but fewer than ten. This chain joins TRBV7-2 and TRBJ1-2; the match to TRBD1 covers 8 bases. The germline V gene has CDR1 SGHTA and CDR2 FQGNSA. The junction had 13 bases not matched to a gene; V was cut back by 5 bases and J by 5 bases. The CDR3 covers 16 residues. This chain's CDR3 is CASSLGRDRSGYGYTF. The DNA for the CDR3 is TGTGCCAGCAGCCTAGGGAGGGACAGGTCTGGATATGGCTACACCTTC.

The chain joins TRBV19 to TRBJ2-7; 12 nucleotides align to TRBD1. After removal of 3 bases from V and 4 bases from J, the junction contained 7 bases not matched to a gene. CDR3 length equals 16 residues. Germline CDR1 reads LNHDA; CDR2 reads SQIVND (reference sequence). CDR3 loop: CASSIPPGQGAYEQYF. DNA for the CDR3: TGTGCCAGTAGTATCCCCCCGGGACAGGGGGCGTACGAGCAGTACTTC.

This chain links TRBV4-2 with TRBJ1-1; weak D call: TRBD1 (5 bases). This CDR3 is 14 amino acids long. The germline V gene has CDR1 LGHNA and CDR2 YNFKEQ. Trimming stripped 4 bases from V and 4 bases from J, with 13 bases between. CDR3 amino acids: CASSRPQGSTEAFF. CDR3 coding DNA: TGTGCCAGCAGCCGACCCCAGGGAAGCACTGAAGCTTTCTTT.

This clone showed up just a few times. Other nucleotide sequences in the sample specify the same CDR3. The chain has TRBV29-1 and TRBJ1-2; 9 positions match TRBD1. Per germline, CDR1 SQVTM and CDR2 ANQGSEA. This CDR3 has 13 residues. Losses at the gene ends were 6 bases for V and 8 bases for J; bases not matched to a gene: 10. The CDR3 is CSVVPGQGDGYTF. The CDR3 DNA is TGCAGCGTCGTCCCGGGACAGGGTGACGGCTACACCTTC.

This clone turned up a few times. The V call is TRBV6-6, the J call TRBJ2-5; 7 bases align to TRBD2. CDR1 and CDR2 from the germline V gene are MNHNY and SVGAGI (reference sequence). The J segment lost 3 bases and the V segment lost 6 bases, leaving 13 bases of the junction unmatched. CDR3 length equals 16 residues. CDR3 in amino acids: CASSPEGAGREETQYF. The CDR3 coding sequence is TGTGCCAGCAGCCCCGAGGGAGCGGGGAGAGAAGAGACCCAGTACTTC.

CDR3: CASSLLGQEADTQYF. The CDR3 DNA is TGTGCCAGCAGCTTATTGGGACAGGAGGCAGATACGCAGTATTTT. The genes are TRBV7-2 and TRBJ2-3; 8 positions agree with TRBD1. Trimming at V came to 2 bases and at J to 4 bases, leaving 5 bases not matched to a gene. The CDR3 extends over 15 amino acids. Looked up from germline, CDR1 is SGHTA and CDR2 is FQGNSA.